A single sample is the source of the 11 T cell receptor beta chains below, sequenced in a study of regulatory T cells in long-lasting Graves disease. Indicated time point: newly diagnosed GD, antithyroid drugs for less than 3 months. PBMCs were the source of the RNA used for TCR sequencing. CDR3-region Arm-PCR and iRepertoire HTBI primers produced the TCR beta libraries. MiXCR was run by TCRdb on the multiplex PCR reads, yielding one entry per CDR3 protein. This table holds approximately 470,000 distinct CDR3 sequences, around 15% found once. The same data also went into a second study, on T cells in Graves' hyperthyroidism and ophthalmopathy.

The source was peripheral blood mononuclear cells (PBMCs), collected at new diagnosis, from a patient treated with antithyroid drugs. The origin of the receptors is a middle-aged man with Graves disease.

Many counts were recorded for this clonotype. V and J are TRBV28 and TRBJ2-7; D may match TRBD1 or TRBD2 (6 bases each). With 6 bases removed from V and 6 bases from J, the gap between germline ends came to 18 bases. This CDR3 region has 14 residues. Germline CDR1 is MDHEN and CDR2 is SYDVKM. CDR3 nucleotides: TGTGCCAGCAGAAATGGGGGGCCCCTCTTCGAGCAGTACTTC. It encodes CASRNGGPLFEQYF.

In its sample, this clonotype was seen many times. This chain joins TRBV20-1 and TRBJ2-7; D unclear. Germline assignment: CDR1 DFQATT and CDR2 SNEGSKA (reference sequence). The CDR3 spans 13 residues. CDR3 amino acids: CSCPGLSDHEQYF. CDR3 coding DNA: TGCAGCTGCCCCGGGCTCTCGGACCACGAGCAGTACTTC.

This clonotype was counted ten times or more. The DNA for the CDR3 is TGTGCCAGCAGTTTAAGGGACGAAGAAAAACTGTTTTTT. This gives the protein CASSLRDEEKLFF. The V and J genes are TRBV12-3 or TRBV12-4 and TRBJ1-4; tentative D call: TRBD1 (5 bases). The CDR3 runs to 13 residues. Trimming took off 2 bases at V and 8 bases at J, with 9 bases between the two ends.

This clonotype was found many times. The CDR3 protein is CASSPSGAQETQYF. In DNA, the CDR3 is TGTGCCAGCTCACCATCAGGAGCCCAAGAGACCCAGTACTTC. The chain uses TRBV18 and TRBJ2-5; the D is unclear. The V and J ends lost 2 bases and 1 base respectively, with 8 bases between them. The CDR3 runs to 14 residues. Germline CDR1 KGHSH, CDR2 LQKENI.

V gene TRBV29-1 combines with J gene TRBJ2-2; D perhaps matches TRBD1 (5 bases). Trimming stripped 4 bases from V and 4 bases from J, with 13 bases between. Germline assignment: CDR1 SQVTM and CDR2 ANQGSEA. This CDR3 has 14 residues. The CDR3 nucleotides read TGCAGCGTTGTGGTCCTAGGGGTCACCGGGGAGCTGTTTTTT. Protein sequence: CSVVVLGVTGELFF.

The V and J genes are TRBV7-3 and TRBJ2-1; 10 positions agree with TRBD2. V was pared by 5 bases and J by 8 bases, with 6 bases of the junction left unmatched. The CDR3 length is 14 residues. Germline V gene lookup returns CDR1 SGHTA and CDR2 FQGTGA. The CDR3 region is CASSDPGTSDEQFF. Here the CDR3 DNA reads TGTGCCAGCAGCGACCCCGGGACTAGCGATGAGCAGTTCTTC. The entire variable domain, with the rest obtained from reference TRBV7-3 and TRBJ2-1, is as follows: GAGVSQTPSNKVTEKGKYVELRCDPISGHTALYWYRQSLGQGPEFLIYFQGTGAADDSGLPNDRFFAVRPEGSVSTLKIQRTERGDSAVYLCASSDPGTSDEQFFGPGTRLTVL.

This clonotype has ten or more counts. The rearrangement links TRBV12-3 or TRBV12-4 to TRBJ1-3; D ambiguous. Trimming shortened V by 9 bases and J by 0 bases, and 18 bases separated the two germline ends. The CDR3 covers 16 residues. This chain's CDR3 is CASSAGGFISGNTIYF. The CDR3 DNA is TGTGCCAGTTCCGCGGGTGGGTTTATCTCTGGAAACACCATATATTTT.

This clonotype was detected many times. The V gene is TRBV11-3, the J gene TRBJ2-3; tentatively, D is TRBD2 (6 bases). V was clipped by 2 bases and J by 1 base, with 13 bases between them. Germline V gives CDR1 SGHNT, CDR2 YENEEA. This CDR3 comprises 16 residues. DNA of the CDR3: TGTGCCAGCAGCTTACTAACCGGGACTGGCACAGATACGCAGTATTTT. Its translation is CASSLLTGTGTDTQYF.

This chain's CDR3 is CASSPWTGKGNTIYF. The CDR3 coding sequence is TGTGCCAGCAGCCCGTGGACAGGGAAGGGAAACACCATATATTTT. This chain connects TRBV7-9 to TRBJ1-3; 8 nucleotides match TRBD1. The CDR3 has 15 residues. V lost 5 bases and J lost 4; bases outside the gene matches: 7. CDR1 and CDR2 (germline): SEHNR, FQNEAQ (reference sequence).

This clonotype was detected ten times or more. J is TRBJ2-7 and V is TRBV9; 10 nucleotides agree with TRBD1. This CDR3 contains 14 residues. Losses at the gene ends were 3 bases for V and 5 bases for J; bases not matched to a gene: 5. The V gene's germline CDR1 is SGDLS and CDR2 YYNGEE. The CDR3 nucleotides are TGTGCCAGCAGCGGTGGGACAGGGGCCCACGAGCAGTACTTC. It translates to CASSGGTGAHEQYF.

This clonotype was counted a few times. DNA of the CDR3: TGTGCCACCAGTGCCACGGGAGCCGGCACAGATACGCAGTATTTT. It codes for CATSATGAGTDTQYF. V usage is TRBV24-1 and J usage is TRBJ2-3, with D possibly being TRBD2 (6 bases). Germline CDR1 KGHDR, CDR2 SFDVKD. The germline V and J ends were trimmed by 5 bases and 1 base, with 12 bases remaining between them. This CDR3 contains 15 residues.